This T cell receptor (beta chain) was captured by sequencing in a study of Ad26.COV2.S vaccination and SARS-CoV-2 variants. Study as a whole: Enrollment placed the donor in the COV1001 Ad26.COV2.S trial arm. Findings and limits, study-wide: Vaccinees reportedly had broad spike-specific CD8+ and CD4+ T cell responses.

Concerning this clone itself: Its antigen remains unknown.

Trimming took 5 bases from V and 8 from J; bases not matched to a gene: 5. There are 12 residues in the CDR3. The germline V gene encodes CDR1 SGHVS and CDR2 FQNEAQ. Stated treatment: 15 to 20 received Ad26.COV2.S at low or high dose, single or two shots; about five received placebo; per-sample allocation not given. Repertoires come from day 63 after the first vaccine or placebo injection. The vaccine delivered Wuhan-strain SARS-CoV-2 spike through an Ad26 vector. Clones were read by immunoSEQ multiplex PCR, and TCRdb kept only the in-frame ones, dropping some. This sample has hundreds of thousands of clones, with about 89% found just once.

Sequencing was performed on peripheral blood, taken in a trial of Ad26.COV2.S vaccine versus placebo. This clonotype originated in a person between 18 and 60 years old who received the Ad26.COV2.S COVID-19 vaccine or a placebo. This chain uses TRBV7-8 with TRBJ1-2; 7 bases match TRBD1. CDR3 DNA: TGTGCCAGCAGCCCCGACAGGGTAGGCTACACCTTC. It is translated as CASSPDRVGYTF.